Following are 26 T cell receptor beta chains from one sample sequenced in a study of shared clonotypes between healthy human individuals. The data were produced by immunoSEQ multiplex PCR, yet TCRdb's version contains in-frame clones alone and is incomplete. The sample records around 1.5 million clones, around 98% being singletons. Sequencing used naive CD4+ T cells sorted from blood. Subset reported: CD45RA+ positively selected. Receptors originate from a man younger than 40 in good health.

The chain combines TRBV5-4 with TRBJ2-7, with 8 bases matching TRBD2. The CDR3 consists of 13 residues. Germline assignment: CDR1 SGHNT and CDR2 YYREEE (reference sequence). Trimming at V came to 2 bases and at J to 12 bases, leaving 10 bases not matched to a gene. CDR3 loop: CASSLAGDQPPYF. CDR3 nucleotides: TGTGCCAGCAGCTTAGCGGGAGACCAGCCTCCGTACTTC.

The chain uses TRBV19 and TRBJ2-1; 8 bases line up with TRBD1. Germline V gene sequence: CDR1 LNHDA, CDR2 SQIVND (reference sequence). The CDR3 runs 14 residues. The V gene end was trimmed by 4 bases and the J gene end by 7 bases; junction bases not matched to a gene: 6. CDR3 protein: CASSTDRGKNEQFF. CDR3 nucleotides: TGTGCCAGTAGTACTGACAGGGGTAAAAATGAGCAGTTCTTC. The full variable domain, in which reference TRBV19 and TRBJ2-1 provide the parts outside the CDR3, is DGGITQSPKYLFRKEGQNVTLSCEQNLNHDAMYWYRQDPGQGLRLIYYSQIVNDFQKGDIAEGYSVSREKKESFPLTVTSAQKNPTAFYLCASSTDRGKNEQFFGPGTRLTVL.

This clone was observed a single time. This chain joins TRBV15 and TRBJ2-1; D might be TRBD1 (6 bases). The CDR3 spans 16 residues. Germline V lookup: CDR1 LNHNV, CDR2 YYDKDF (reference sequence). Trimming stripped 0 bases from V and 3 bases from J, with 12 bases between. The CDR3 sequence is CATSRDFQGRYNEQFF. CDR3 in DNA: TGTGCCACCAGCAGAGATTTCCAGGGGCGCTACAATGAGCAGTTCTTC.

The chain is built from TRBV18 and TRBJ2-5; D is perhaps TRBD2 (5 bases). The germline V and J ends were trimmed by 6 bases and 3 bases, with 14 bases remaining between them. The CDR3 is made up of 14 amino acids. Germline-derived CDR1 and CDR2 are KGHSH and LQKENI. The CDR3: CASSQNRGEETQYF. As DNA, the CDR3 is TGTGCCAGCTCGCAAAATCGGGGAGAAGAGACCCAGTACTTC.

V and J are TRBV7-2 and TRBJ2-7, with D maybe TRBD2 (6 bases). V shed 3 bases and J shed 2 bases, with 11 bases lying between them. The CDR3 consists of 14 residues. CDR1 SGHTA and CDR2 FQGNSA come from the germline V gene. The CDR3 DNA is TGTGCCAGCAGCTTCCGGCGGGATGCCTACGAGCAGTACTTC. Translating gives CASSFRRDAYEQYF.

The V gene is TRBV5-4, the J gene TRBJ1-1, with 7 bases lining up with TRBD1. J was trimmed by 3 bases and V by 3 bases; bases with no gene match: 5. The germline V gene has CDR1 SGHNT and CDR2 YYREEE (reference sequence). The CDR3 consists of 14 residues. The CDR3 coding sequence is TGTGCCAGCAGCTGGCCTACAGGGGACACTGAAGCTTTCTTT. Translation gives CASSWPTGDTEAFF.

As to this clone: The sample contains more than one DNA sequence encoding this CDR3. The CDR3 region is CASRAGTGTYEQYF. Here the CDR3 DNA reads TGTGCCAGCAGGGCCGGGACTGGGACCTACGAGCAGTACTTC. The V and J genes are TRBV6-1 and TRBJ2-7, with TRBD2 as a possible D gene (6 bases). CDR1 is MNHNS, CDR2 SASEGT, per germline. The CDR3 has 14 amino acids. V lost 6 bases to trimming and J lost 2 bases, with 14 bases between them.

The chain carries TRBV25-1 and TRBJ2-5, with D maybe TRBD1 (6 bases). The germline V and J ends were trimmed by 6 bases and 4 bases, with 12 bases remaining between them. The CDR3 totals 13 residues. Looked up from germline, CDR1 is MGHDK and CDR2 is SYGVNS. For the CDR3, the DNA is TGTGCCAGCAGCGGAACAGGGTTAGAGACCCAGTACTTC. This codes for CASSGTGLETQYF.

This sequence joins TRBV5-5 and TRBJ2-7; 8 bases fit TRBD1. V lost 4 bases and J lost 0; bases outside the gene matches: 6. The CDR3 has 15 amino acids. The V gene's germline CDR1 is SGHKS and CDR2 YYEKEE (reference sequence). The DNA of the CDR3 is TGTGCCAGCAGCATAGGACAGGGTGCCTCCTACGAGCAGTACTTC. It yields the protein CASSIGQGASYEQYF.

The rearrangement links TRBV18 to TRBJ2-7; perhaps TRBD1 as D (6 bases). Trimming pared 6 bases from V and 1 base from J, leaving 10 bases between. The CDR3 covers 13 residues. Germline-derived CDR1 and CDR2 are KGHSH and LQKENI. The DNA for the CDR3 is TGTGCCAGCTCGGCCGGGACATCCTACGAGCAGTACTTC. As protein: CASSAGTSYEQYF.

The V and J genes are TRBV5-4 and TRBJ2-2, with D tentatively TRBD2 (6 bases). CDR3 length: 17 amino acids. Germline loops: CDR1 SGHNT, CDR2 YYREEE (reference sequence). Trimming cost V 0 bases and J 2 bases, with 14 bases left between them. CDR3 nucleotide sequence: TGTGCCAGCAGCTTGGCCGGGAGAGCATCTAACACCGGGGAGCTGTTTTTT. Amino acid sequence: CASSLAGRASNTGELFF.

This sequence joins TRBV19 and TRBJ2-1; no firm D call. Germline V gives CDR1 LNHDA, CDR2 SQIVND (reference sequence). The V and J ends lost 1 base and 4 bases respectively, with 5 bases between them. CDR3 length: 13 residues. This CDR3 reads CASSIVHYNEQFF. The DNA of the CDR3 is TGTGCCAGTAGTATAGTCCATTACAATGAGCAGTTCTTC.

Here the CDR3 reads CASGRGSYEQYF. The CDR3 DNA reads as TGTGCCAGCGGAAGGGGCTCCTACGAGCAGTACTTC. V usage is TRBV7-6 and J usage is TRBJ2-7; maybe TRBD1 (5 bases). Looked up from germline, CDR1 is SGHVS and CDR2 is FNYEAQ. V was pared by 8 bases and J by 0 bases, with 8 bases between. The length of the CDR3 is 12 residues.

The chain has TRBV5-6 and TRBJ2-7; TRBD1 matches 7 bases. The V gene end was trimmed by 5 bases and the J gene end by 2 bases; junction bases not matched to a gene: 7. Per the germline V gene, CDR1 is SGHDT and CDR2 is YYEEEE. The CDR3 is made up of 14 amino acids. CDR3 region: CASSKGALAYEQYF. The CDR3 coding sequence is TGTGCCAGCAGTAAGGGGGCCTTAGCCTACGAGCAGTACTTC. Variable domain in full (rest from reference TRBV5-6 and TRBJ2-7): DAGVTQSPTHLIKTRGQQVTLRCSPKSGHDTVSWYQQALGQGPQFIFQYYEEEERQRGNFPDRFSGHQFPNYSSELNVNALLLGDSALYLCASSKGALAYEQYFGPGTRLTVT.

The chain combines TRBV11-2 with TRBJ2-7, with D tentatively TRBD1 or TRBD2 (5 bases each). The germline V gene encodes CDR1 SGHAT and CDR2 FQNNGV. The CDR3 consists of 16 residues. Trimming took off 1 base at V and 1 base at J, with 14 bases between the two ends. Here the CDR3 DNA reads TGTGCCAGCAGCTTAGGTGTGGGACGTACTTCCTACGAGCAGTACTTC. Protein: CASSLGVGRTSYEQYF.

The rearrangement uses TRBV7-2 and TRBJ1-3, with 7 bases that match TRBD1. Germline CDR1 reads SGHTA; CDR2 reads FQGNSA. The CDR3 totals 15 residues. J gave up 0 bases and V 4 bases, and 3 bases lay outside the gene matches. The CDR3 bases are TGTGCCAGCAGCTCGTACAGGGGCTCTGGAAACACCATATATTTT. Translation gives CASSSYRGSGNTIYF.

The rearrangement joins TRBV2 to TRBJ2-7, with D unresolved. The V and J ends lost 2 bases and 5 bases respectively, with 4 bases between them. This CDR3 has 11 residues. The germline V gene has CDR1 SNHLY and CDR2 FYNNEI. CDR3 nucleotide sequence: TGTGCCAGCAGTGAAAATAACGAGCAGTACTTC. Amino acid sequence: CASSENNEQYF.

The chain uses TRBV5-1 and TRBJ1-5; D is perhaps TRBD1 (6 bases). Germline V gene lookup returns CDR1 SGHRS and CDR2 YFSETQ. The CDR3 has 15 residues. V gave up 4 bases and J gave up 6 bases, with 17 bases separating them. DNA for the CDR3: TGCGCCAGCAGCCCCCTTGGGGGGCAGAGTCAGCCCCAGCATTTT. Its protein product is CASSPLGGQSQPQHF.

V and J are TRBV21-1 and TRBJ2-3; the table names TRBD1, a call not compared with the DNA. TRBV21-1 is a listed pseudogene. The CDR3 is 16 amino acids. The CDR3, as DNA: TGTGCCAGCAGCGAGAAGGACAGTTCAATCACAGATACGCAGTATTTT. Its protein product is CASSEKDSSITDTQYF.

The rearrangement uses TRBV5-4 and TRBJ1-6; no firm D call. This CDR3 has 16 amino acids. The ends were cut back, 3 bases at V and 5 bases at J, with 15 bases in the middle. The germline V gene has CDR1 SGHNT and CDR2 YYREEE (reference sequence). The CDR3 here is CASSSTGRLNNSPLHF. The DNA for the CDR3 is TGTGCCAGCAGCTCCACCGGACGCTTGAATAATTCACCCCTCCACTTT.

The genes are TRBV28 and TRBJ2-2, with TRBD2 matching over 7 bases. V lost 2 bases, J lost 8 bases, and 5 bases stayed unmatched. The CDR3 covers 14 residues. Germline-derived CDR1 and CDR2 are MDHEN and SYDVKM. The CDR3 loop reads CASSLRRETGELFF. The DNA of the CDR3 is TGTGCCAGCAGTTTAAGGCGGGAGACAGGGGAGCTGTTTTTT.

This chain joins TRBV7-2 and TRBJ2-2; 13 nucleotides agree with TRBD2. The CDR3 has 17 residues. The trim removed 5 bases at V and 6 bases at J, leaving 9 bases unmatched. Germline V gene sequence: CDR1 SGHTA, CDR2 FQGNSA. CDR3 loop: CASSRLAGGPLSGELFF. In DNA form, the CDR3 reads TGTGCCAGCAGCAGACTAGCGGGAGGCCCCCTTTCCGGGGAGCTGTTTTTT.

The chain is built from TRBV2 and TRBJ2-7; a weak D match, TRBD2 (7 bases). Germline values: CDR1 SNHLY, CDR2 FYNNEI. The CDR3 runs 15 residues. The V gene lost 6 bases and the J gene lost 2 bases, with 17 bases spanning the gap. For the CDR3, the DNA is TGTGCCAGCAGGGCTACTTGGGGGGGCCCCTACGAGCAGTACTTC. Residues: CASRATWGGPYEQYF.

The chain uses TRBV5-4 and TRBJ1-3, with D possibly matching TRBD1 (6 bases). V lost 5 bases and J 0 bases, leaving 18 bases between the germline ends. The CDR3 runs 17 residues. Looked up from germline, CDR1 is SGHNT and CDR2 is YYREEE (reference sequence). CDR3 in amino acids: CASSRTGLPLSGNTIYF. In DNA form, the CDR3 reads TGTGCCAGCAGTCGTACAGGGCTCCCACTCTCTGGAAACACCATATATTTT.

The CDR3 spells CASSMELAGGLRGLYEQYF. In DNA form, the CDR3 reads TGTGCCAGCAGCATGGAACTAGCGGGGGGACTACGAGGGCTCTACGAGCAGTACTTC. V is TRBV21-1 and J is TRBJ2-7; TRBD2 was called by the table and not checked on the DNA. TRBV21-1 is marked as a pseudogene. The length of the CDR3 is 19 residues.

The chain couples TRBV10-2 to TRBJ2-7, with 7 positions matching TRBD1. The ends lost 6 bases at V and 7 bases at J; junction bases unmatched: 18. CDR1 is WSHSY and CDR2 is SAAADI in the germline V gene. The CDR3 sequence is 16 residues long. CDR3 loop: CASRDIRTGTFREQYF. The CDR3 region has the DNA TGCGCCAGCAGGGACATTAGGACAGGAACTTTTCGTGAGCAGTACTTC.